Shown below are 23 T cell receptor beta chains from a single sample sequenced in a study of T-cell reconstitution after alpha-beta-depleted transplantation in children. The TCRbeta library was prepared with unique molecular identifiers. TCRdb re-called the PCR reads through MiXCR, storing one row per CDR3 protein. The table has some 190,000 distinct CDR3 sequences, over 8.5% seen once. This sample comprised PBMCs, obtained before TCRalphabeta/CD19-depleted stem cell transplant. The receptors come from a boy younger than 10 with acute myeloid leukemia, due to receive a stem cell transplant.

This clonotype was detected ten times or more. The rearrangement links TRBV6-5 to TRBJ2-1; D gene unclear. Trimming shortened V by 6 bases and J by 4 bases, and 10 bases separated the two germline ends. The CDR3 runs 13 residues. The germline V gene has CDR1 MNHEY and CDR2 SVGAGI. As DNA, the CDR3 is TGTGCCAGCAGGGCCGATAGTTACAATGAGCAGTTCTTC. It translates to CASRADSYNEQFF.

This clonotype occurred a few times. This chain joins TRBV18 and TRBJ1-1; a possible D gene is TRBD1 (6 bases). The CDR3 spans 14 residues. Germline V gene sequence: CDR1 KGHSH, CDR2 LQKENI. Trimming took off 6 bases at V and 3 bases at J, with 14 bases between the two ends. The CDR3 DNA is TGTGCCAGCTCCGCAAGGGGGGCGGACACTGAAGCTTTCTTT. As protein: CASSARGADTEAFF. Full variable domain (outside the CDR3, taken from reference TRBV18 and TRBJ1-1): NAGVMQNPRHLVRRRGQEARLRCSPMKGHSHVYWYRQLPEEGLKFMVYLQKENIIDESGMPKERFSAEFPKEGPSILRIQQVVRGDSAAYFCASSARGADTEAFFGQGTRLTVV.

This clonotype was observed at least ten times. V is TRBV10-3 and J is TRBJ1-1, with D perhaps matching TRBD1 (6 bases). CDR1 ENHRY and CDR2 SYGVKD come from the germline V gene. The ends were cut back, 4 bases at V and 7 bases at J, with 13 bases in the middle. CDR3 length equals 13 residues. This CDR3 is CAISAQGRGEAFF. CDR3 bases: TGTGCCATCAGTGCACAGGGTAGGGGTGAAGCTTTCTTT.

V usage is TRBV30 and J usage is TRBJ1-1; D is uncertain. V lost 2 bases to trimming and J lost 7 bases, with 17 bases between them. Germline V gene lookup returns CDR1 GTSNPN and CDR2 SVGIG (reference sequence). The CDR3 covers 14 residues. CDR3 loop: CAWSPQVGDSEAFF. The CDR3 nucleotides are TGTGCCTGGAGTCCCCAGGTCGGGGATAGTGAAGCTTTCTTT.

This clonotype appeared many times. This chain connects TRBV16 to TRBJ2-1, with 9 bases identical to TRBD2. The trim removed 4 bases at V and 8 bases at J, leaving 12 bases unmatched. Germline V lookup: CDR1 KGHSY, CDR2 FQNENV. The CDR3 is 16 residues long. The CDR3 spells CASSPASGEIGHEQFF. The CDR3 DNA sequence: TGTGCCAGCAGCCCCGCTAGCGGGGAAATCGGCCATGAGCAGTTCTTC.

This clonotype was seen at least ten times. This chain joins TRBV20-1 and TRBJ2-1, with D possibly being TRBD1 or TRBD2 (5 bases each). CDR1 is DFQATT, CDR2 SNEGSKA, per germline (reference sequence). The V gene lost 6 bases and the J gene lost 8 bases, with 20 bases spanning the gap. The CDR3 extends over 14 amino acids. This CDR3 reads CSAGTGTGGYEQFF. The CDR3 bases are TGCAGTGCGGGAACCGGGACCGGTGGCTATGAGCAGTTCTTC.

Many counts were recorded for this clonotype. No conserved phenylalanine or tryptophan ends this CDR3, so it is likely a read error. It is unclear where the CDR3 begins or ends on the DNA, so no DNA is shown, and the CDR3 is as TCRdb lists it. The CDR3 loop reads CASSPPRN. This chain joins TRBV3-1 and TRBJ2-7; the table calls TRBD1, which could not be checked here. The CDR3 numbers 8 amino acids, ends counted. Germline V gene lookup returns CDR1 LGHDT and CDR2 YNNKEL (reference sequence).

This clonotype was counted many times. This sequence joins TRBV7-2 and TRBJ2-7; a weak D match, TRBD1 (6 bases). Trimming pared 4 bases from V and 1 base from J, leaving 20 bases between. This CDR3 spans 17 amino acids. Germline CDR1 is SGHTA and CDR2 is FQGNSA. The CDR3 loop reads CASSSAIQGPLSYEQYF. Here the CDR3 DNA reads TGTGCCAGCAGCTCAGCCATCCAGGGGCCCCTATCCTACGAGCAGTACTTC.

There are many counts of this clonotype. This rearrangement joins TRBV12-3 or TRBV12-4 to TRBJ1-1; 8 bases align to TRBD1. The V segment lost 3 bases and the J segment 4 bases; nucleotides outside the gene matches: 4. CDR3 size: 14 residues. Written as DNA, the CDR3 is TGTGCCAGCAGTTTCCTACAGGGGGGCACTGAAGCTTTCTTT. This codes for CASSFLQGGTEAFF.

A word on this clonotype: At one boundary the junction diverges from the germline segment, which might be a read error. The chain recombines TRBV7-7 with TRBJ2-5, with TRBD1 matching over 10 bases. Germline-derived CDR1 and CDR2 are SSHAT and FNYEAQ (reference sequence). There are 17 residues in the CDR3. Written as DNA, the CDR3 is TGTGCTAGCAGCTTAGCCTCCGGGACAGGGGTTTTGGAGACCCAGTACTTC. It translates to CASSLASGTGVLETQYF.

This clonotype was observed many times. This chain joins TRBV28 and TRBJ2-7; TRBD1 or TRBD2 may be the D gene (5 bases each). CDR3 length: 12 amino acids. In germline, CDR1 is MDHEN, CDR2 SYDVKM. Trimming took off 5 bases at V and 6 bases at J, with 11 bases between the two ends. The CDR3, as DNA: TGTGCCAGCAGTCCCGGGGCAAGCGAGCAGTACTTC. The encoded protein is CASSPGASEQYF.

In its sample, this clonotype was seen a few times. V usage is TRBV5-1 and J usage is TRBJ2-7; 9 nucleotides match TRBD1. V was pared by 3 bases and J by 7 bases, with 5 bases of the junction left unmatched. Germline V CDR1 and CDR2: SGHRS, YFSETQ. The CDR3 spans 13 residues. The CDR3 here is CASSSTGGGEQYF. The CDR3 DNA follows: TGCGCCAGCAGCTCGACAGGGGGAGGGGAGCAGTACTTC.

This clonotype occurred many times. The chain links TRBV5-1 to TRBJ2-7; 10 bases agree with TRBD1. J was trimmed by 5 bases and V by 6 bases; bases with no gene match: 8. The CDR3 is made up of 14 amino acids. Germline values: CDR1 SGHRS, CDR2 YFSETQ. In DNA form, the CDR3 reads TGCGCCAGCAACTTACGGACAGGGGGTAACGAGCAGTACTTC. As protein: CASNLRTGGNEQYF. Supplemented by reference TRBV5-1 and TRBJ2-7, the full variable domain reads KAGVTQTPRYLIKTRGQQVTLSCSPISGHRSVSWYQQTPGQGLQFLFEYFSETQRNKGNFPGRFSGRQFSNSRSEMNVSTLELGDSALYLCASNLRTGGNEQYFGPGTRLTVT.

CDR3 in amino acids: CSARTQNTEAFF. CDR3 DNA sequence: TGCAGTGCTAGAACCCAGAACACTGAAGCTTTCTTT. The chain combines TRBV20-1 with TRBJ1-1; D ambiguous. The length of the CDR3 is 12 residues. V was pared by 2 bases and J by 1 base, with 5 bases between. Germline lookup yields CDR1 DFQATT and CDR2 SNEGSKA (reference sequence).

This clonotype was observed a few times. The rearrangement joins TRBV9 to TRBJ2-3; TRBD2 is a possible D gene (6 bases). There are 15 residues in the CDR3. V lost 5 bases to trimming and J lost 0 bases, with 13 bases between them. The germline CDR1 and CDR2 sequences are SGDLS and YYNGEE. This chain's CDR3 is CASRDSGTSTDTQYF. The CDR3 DNA reads TGTGCCAGCAGGGATAGCGGAACTAGCACAGATACGCAGTATTTT.

This clonotype occurred many times. This chain joins TRBV20-1 and TRBJ2-7; D call uncertain. Germline assignment: CDR1 DFQATT and CDR2 SNEGSKA (reference sequence). The ends were cut back, 3 bases at V and 5 bases at J, with 17 bases in the middle. This CDR3 is 14 amino acids long. The CDR3 DNA follows: TGCAGTGCTAGGGTGTGGGGTCGCCGGGACGAGCAGTACTTC. Amino acid sequence: CSARVWGRRDEQYF.

Ten or more counts support this clonotype. The chain couples TRBV5-4 to TRBJ2-7, with 9 bases lining up with TRBD1. V trimming: 2 bases; J trimming: 3 bases; junction bases outside the gene matches: 3. CDR3 length: 14 residues. Germline lookup yields CDR1 SGHNT and CDR2 YYREEE (reference sequence). The CDR3 nucleotides are TGTGCCAGCAGCTTCCCGGGACAGGGCTACGAGCAGTACTTC. It yields the protein CASSFPGQGYEQYF.

This clonotype appeared many times. The chain joins TRBV10-3 to TRBJ2-5, with D unresolved. V lost 6 bases to trimming and J lost 2 bases, with 10 bases between them. This CDR3 has 13 residues. Germline lookup yields CDR1 ENHRY and CDR2 SYGVKD. CDR3 sequence reads: CAIRSGSQETQYF. In DNA form, the CDR3 reads TGTGCCATCAGGTCTGGATCTCAAGAGACCCAGTACTTC.

With respect to this clonotype: This may come from a read error, since a much larger clone is one base off. The rearrangement links TRBV27 to TRBJ2-3, with 12 bases fitting TRBD2. The CDR3 is 14 amino acids. Germline CDR1 MNHEY, CDR2 SMNVEV (reference sequence). CDR3 sequence reads: CASSPGLAGSTKYF. The CDR3 DNA is TGTGCCAGCAGTCCTGGACTAGCGGGGAGTACGAAGTATTTT.

Many counts were recorded for this clonotype. V usage is TRBV7-8 and J usage is TRBJ1-2; D perhaps matches TRBD1 (6 bases). V was shortened by 4 bases and J by 4 bases, with 19 bases between the two germline ends. Looked up from germline, CDR1 is SGHVS and CDR2 is FQNEAQ. The CDR3 has 16 residues. The CDR3 DNA follows: TGTGCCAGCAGCTCAACGGGGGGGGCCACCCCCTATGGCTACACCTTC. This sequence encodes CASSSTGGATPYGYTF.

This clonotype was seen ten or more times. The chain joins TRBV12-3 or TRBV12-4 to TRBJ2-2; D tentatively fits TRBD1 or TRBD2 (5 bases each). The CDR3 covers 15 residues. V lost 5 bases, J lost 2 bases, and 12 bases lay in between. The CDR3 DNA reads as TGTGCCAGCAGTGGACGGGGCAGTAACACCGGGGAGCTGTTTTTT. Protein product: CASSGRGSNTGELFF.

V usage is TRBV6-2 or TRBV6-3 and J usage is TRBJ2-2; TRBD2 aligns across 13 bases. This CDR3 is built from 18 residues. The germline V gene encodes CDR1 MNHEY and CDR2 SVGEGT. V trimming: 0 bases; J trimming: 2 bases; junction bases outside the gene matches: 3. The CDR3 DNA sequence: TGTGCCAGCAGTTACTCGGGACTAGCGGGGTTAAACACCGGGGAGCTGTTTTTT. This codes for CASSYSGLAGLNTGELFF.

This clonotype appeared many times. V and J are TRBV24-1 and TRBJ2-1; no firm D call. CDR3 length: 14 amino acids. Germline V gene data show CDR1 as KGHDR and CDR2 as SFDVKD. V lost 4 bases to trimming and J lost 9 bases, with 15 bases between them. CDR3 loop: CATSEAGVDVEQFF. The CDR3 region has the DNA TGTGCCACCAGTGAAGCCGGAGTTGATGTTGAGCAGTTCTTC.